This T cell receptor beta chain was sequenced for a study of OX40 agonist ivuxolimab in advanced cancers. Germline CDR1 and CDR2: MGHRA and YSYEKL. Trimming pared 6 bases from V and 5 bases from J, leaving 20 bases between. This CDR3 has 16 amino acids. The assay was immunoSEQ multiplex PCR, and TCRdb's table has in-frame clones only and misses some. The sample lists under 85,000 clones; about 93% were seen once. The receptor was derived from an adult with an advanced solid tumor such as melanoma, head and neck, liver or kidney cancer. The sequencing used CD4+ or CD8+ T cells sorted from blood, collected in a trial of the OX40 agonist ivuxolimab. The rearrangement joins TRBV4-1 to TRBJ1-5; weak D call: TRBD1 (6 bases). CDR3: CASSHRLQGGDQPQHF. The CDR3 region has the DNA TGCGCCAGCAGTCATCGTCTACAGGGAGGGGATCAGCCCCAGCATTTT.